The 19 T cell receptor beta chains presented below share a single source sample, sequenced in a study of shared clonotypes between healthy human individuals. The table came from immunoSEQ multiplex PCR; TCRdb's copy has only in-frame clones and leaves some out. The data hold about 2 million clones, with around 95% observed a single time. The sample was naive CD4+ T cells sorted from blood. Subset specified: CD45RA+ positively selected. The receptors were sampled from a man between 18 and 29 years old in good health.

The chain employs TRBV28 and TRBJ2-3, with a tentative D call TRBD1 (5 bases). Trimming stripped 8 bases from V and 4 bases from J, with 16 bases between. The CDR3 consists of 14 residues. The germline gives CDR1 MDHEN, CDR2 SYDVKM. The CDR3 DNA reads TGTGCCAGCGAACCCTACCTGGGGCCAGATACGCAGTATTTT. Its translation: CASEPYLGPDTQYF.

The J gene is TRBJ1-6, the V gene TRBV6-6; no definite D call. Germline assignment: CDR1 MNHNY and CDR2 SVGAGI (reference sequence). This CDR3 comprises 15 residues. With 2 bases removed from V and 10 bases from J, the gap between germline ends came to 15 bases. CDR3 nucleotide sequence: TGTGCCAGCAGTTACGGATCAGTCGGCGGGTCACCCCTCCACTTT. It specifies CASSYGSVGGSPLHF.

The chain couples TRBV2 to TRBJ1-5, with 9 bases that match TRBD1. CDR1 and CDR2 (germline): SNHLY, FYNNEI. This CDR3 is built from 13 residues. V lost 11 bases, J lost 6 bases, and 8 bases stayed unmatched. The CDR3 protein is CAVRQGEGQPQHF. CDR3 DNA: TGTGCCGTCAGACAGGGGGAGGGTCAGCCCCAGCATTTT. The complete variable domain, with remaining parts taken from reference TRBV2 and TRBJ1-5, reads EPEVTQTPSHQVTQMGQEVILRCVPISNHLYFYWYRQILGQKVEFLVSFYNNEISEKSEIFDDQFSVERPDGSNFTLKIRSTKLEDSAMYFCAVRQGEGQPQHFGDGTRLSIL.

J is TRBJ2-5 and V is TRBV27; D is unresolved. CDR1 and CDR2 (germline): MNHEY, SMNVEV (reference sequence). V gave up 5 bases and J gave up 2 bases, with 12 bases separating them. The CDR3 extends over 14 amino acids. The DNA for the CDR3 is TGTGCCAGCAGTACACTGACTCGGCAAGAGACCCAGTACTTC. It is translated as CASSTLTRQETQYF.

The chain joins TRBV11-2 to TRBJ1-4; D is uncertain. The CDR3 consists of 15 residues. V was trimmed by 6 bases and J by 7 bases, leaving 18 bases between them. Looked up from germline, CDR1 is SGHAT and CDR2 is FQNNGV. CDR3 sequence reads: CASSKDRGITEKLFF. DNA of the CDR3: TGTGCCAGCAGTAAAGACCGGGGTATCACTGAAAAACTGTTTTTT.

The V gene is TRBV6-1, the J gene TRBJ2-5; 8 bases align to TRBD1. The CDR3 totals 13 residues. Trimming at V came to 5 bases and at J to 3 bases, leaving 2 bases not matched to a gene. Germline V gives CDR1 MNHNS, CDR2 SASEGT. CDR3 bases: TGTGCCAGCAGTCTGACAGGGGAAGAGACCCAGTACTTC. The encoded protein is CASSLTGEETQYF.

Details on this clone: Other DNA variants within this sample encode the same CDR3. The V gene is TRBV11-2, the J gene TRBJ2-2, with D perhaps TRBD1 or TRBD2 (5 bases each). Germline assignment: CDR1 SGHAT and CDR2 FQNNGV. The CDR3 loop spans 15 amino acids. The V end was cut by 5 bases, the J end by 0 bases, with 10 bases between. The CDR3 DNA follows: TGTGCCAGCAGCCCCGGGGCCGCGAACACCGGGGAGCTGTTTTTT. The encoded protein is CASSPGAANTGELFF. The full variable domain, its missing parts supplied by reference TRBV11-2 and TRBJ2-2, is EAGVAQSPRYKIIEKRQSVAFWCNPISGHATLYWYQQILGQGPKLLIQFQNNGVVDDSQLPKDRFSAERLKGVDSTLKIQPAKLEDSAVYLCASSPGAANTGELFFGEGSRLTVL.

The chain combines TRBV30 with TRBJ2-5, with a tentative D call TRBD1 (7 bases). The CDR3 spans 14 residues. Germline CDR1 is GTSNPN and CDR2 is SVGIG (reference sequence). V lost 0 bases and J lost 7, with 15 bases in between. The CDR3: CAWSVGQGGGTQYF. The CDR3 DNA reads as TGTGCCTGGAGTGTAGGCCAGGGGGGCGGGACCCAGTACTTC.

The chain carries TRBV5-1 and TRBJ1-2; TRBD1 matches at 9 bases. CDR1 and CDR2 (germline): SGHRS, YFSETQ. The CDR3 covers 15 residues. With 3 bases clipped from V and 4 bases from J, the junction kept 7 bases outside the gene matches. The CDR3: CASSSDRGYLYGYTF. CDR3 coding DNA: TGCGCCAGCAGCTCCGACAGGGGGTATCTCTATGGCTACACCTTC.

The chain recombines TRBV18 with TRBJ1-6; D is unclear. Trimming stripped 1 base from V and 8 bases from J, with 9 bases between. The CDR3 is 14 residues long. Germline-derived CDR1 and CDR2 are KGHSH and LQKENI. The CDR3 region is CASSPRGEDSPLHF. The CDR3 bases are TGTGCCAGCTCACCACGGGGAGAGGATTCACCCCTCCACTTT.

This sequence joins TRBV19 and TRBJ1-6; maybe TRBD1 (5 bases). Germline V gene data show CDR1 as LNHDA and CDR2 as SQIVND (reference sequence). CDR3 size: 15 residues. Deletions cut 5 bases from V and 9 bases from J, with 17 bases between. The CDR3 sequence is CASSDAGLSGSPLHF. The CDR3 DNA is TGTGCCAGTAGTGATGCAGGGCTCAGCGGTTCACCCCTCCACTTT.

The V gene is TRBV4-1, the J gene TRBJ1-3; 7 positions agree with TRBD1. This CDR3 is built from 17 residues. V shed 8 bases and J 0 bases; nucleotides not matched to a gene: 13. Per germline, CDR1 MGHRA and CDR2 YSYEKL. The CDR3 sequence is CASSAGGEVGSGNTIYF. Written as DNA, the CDR3 is TGCGCCAGCTCTGCAGGGGGAGAGGTGGGCTCTGGAAACACCATATATTTT.

The V and J genes are TRBV4-1 and TRBJ2-3, with 13 bases matching TRBD2. V was clipped by 4 bases and J by 4 bases; unmatched bases: 5. CDR3 size: 16 residues. CDR1 is MGHRA, CDR2 YSYEKL, per germline. The CDR3 coding sequence is TGCGCCAGCAGCCTCAGGACTAGCGGGGGTCCAGATACGCAGTATTTT. It codes for CASSLRTSGGPDTQYF.

The chain couples TRBV5-1 to TRBJ2-5, with a weak D call TRBD1 (6 bases). Germline V gives CDR1 SGHRS, CDR2 YFSETQ. With 4 bases removed from V and 5 bases from J, the gap between germline ends came to 18 bases. The CDR3 runs 15 residues. CDR3 bases: TGCGCCAGCAGCACCCTGGACAGAACACGGGAGACCCAGTACTTC. It codes for CASSTLDRTRETQYF.

Concerning this clone itself: The sample contains more than one DNA sequence encoding this CDR3. V usage is TRBV6-1 and J usage is TRBJ1-5, with 8 bases matching TRBD1. The trim removed 1 base at V and 4 bases at J, leaving 0 bases unmatched. The CDR3 contains 14 residues. Germline loops: CDR1 MNHNS, CDR2 SASEGT. CDR3 nucleotides: TGTGCCAGCAGTGAAGGGACAGGGAATCAGCCCCAGCATTTT. Translation gives CASSEGTGNQPQHF.

The rearrangement links TRBV19 to TRBJ1-1; D gene uncertain. The CDR3 is 15 residues long. V was pared by 3 bases and J by 4 bases, with 15 bases between. CDR1 and CDR2 from the germline V gene are LNHDA and SQIVND (reference sequence). This CDR3 is CASSMPPGIGTEAFF. DNA for the CDR3: TGTGCCAGTAGTATGCCCCCAGGAATCGGCACTGAAGCTTTCTTT.

The chain uses TRBV5-1 and TRBJ2-7, with 8 bases matching TRBD2. Germline V gene sequence: CDR1 SGHRS, CDR2 YFSETQ. V shed 3 bases, J shed 2 bases, and the junction held 7 bases outside the gene matches. The CDR3 contains 15 residues. CDR3 amino acids: CASSSGTSTPYEQYF. CDR3 nucleotides: TGCGCCAGCAGCTCCGGGACTAGTACTCCCTACGAGCAGTACTTC. Full variable domain (missing parts from reference TRBV5-1 and TRBJ2-7): KAGVTQTPRYLIKTRGQQVTLSCSPISGHRSVSWYQQTPGQGLQFLFEYFSETQRNKGNFPGRFSGRQFSNSRSEMNVSTLELGDSALYLCASSSGTSTPYEQYFGPGTRLTVT.

The V and J genes are TRBV7-9 and TRBJ2-7; D unresolved. Germline CDR1 SEHNR, CDR2 FQNEAQ (reference sequence). The CDR3 is made up of 15 amino acids. V gave up 9 bases and J gave up 2 bases, with 20 bases separating them. In nucleotides, the CDR3 is TGTGCCAGTTCCCTTTTGGCGCTAAATACCTACGAGCAGTACTTC. It yields the protein CASSLLALNTYEQYF.

This sequence joins TRBV7-9 and TRBJ1-1; 8 bases are a match to TRBD1. The CDR3 is 13 residues long. Germline V gene lookup returns CDR1 SEHNR and CDR2 FQNEAQ (reference sequence). Trimming removed 5 bases from V and 8 bases from J; junction bases left unmatched: 7. CDR3 bases: TGTGCCAGCAGCCAGGCCGGGACAGGAGAAGCTTTCTTT. Translation gives CASSQAGTGEAFF.